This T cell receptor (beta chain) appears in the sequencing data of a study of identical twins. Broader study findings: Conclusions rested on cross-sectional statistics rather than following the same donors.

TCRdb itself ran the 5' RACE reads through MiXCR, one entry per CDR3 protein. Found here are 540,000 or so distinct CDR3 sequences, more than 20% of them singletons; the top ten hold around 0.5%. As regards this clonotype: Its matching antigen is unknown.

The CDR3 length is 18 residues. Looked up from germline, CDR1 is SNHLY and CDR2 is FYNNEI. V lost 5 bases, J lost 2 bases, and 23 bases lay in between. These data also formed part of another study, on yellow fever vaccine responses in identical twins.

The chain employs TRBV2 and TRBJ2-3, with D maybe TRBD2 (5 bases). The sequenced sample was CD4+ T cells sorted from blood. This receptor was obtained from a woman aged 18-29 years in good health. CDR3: CASSYSVSGSLHTDTQYF. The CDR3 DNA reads TGTGCCAGCAGTTACTCTGTCAGCGGATCTCTCCACACAGATACGCAGTATTTT. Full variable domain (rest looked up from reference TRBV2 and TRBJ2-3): EPEVTQTPSHQVTQMGQEVILRCVPISNHLYFYWYRQILGQKVEFLVSFYNNEISEKSEIFDDQFSVERPDGSNFTLKIRSTKLEDSAMYFCASSYSVSGSLHTDTQYFGPGTRLTVL.